The source of this T cell receptor beta chain is a study of cytomegalovirus exposure and HLA in healthy donors. Study-wide results and limits: Later analysis identified 16,000 or so TCR beta sequences associated with HLA alleles, using a false discovery rate threshold of 0.05. Most TCR sequences were uncommon, yet certain public TCRs appeared in many donors. For most subjects, TCR beta sequences were reported to predict HLA-A and HLA-B alleles with accuracy.

The CDR3 is 17 residues long. The trim removed 8 bases at V and 4 bases at J, leaving 14 bases unmatched. The germline V gene has CDR1 SNHLY and CDR2 FYNNEI. As concerns this clone: Antigen unknown.

The PCR was carried out with 60 Vbeta primers and 13 Jbeta primers. Generated by immunoSEQ multiplex PCR, the TCRdb table keeps only in-frame clones and is missing some. The repertoire consists of approximately 91,000 clones, with around 86% occurring once and the leading ten covering around a tenth. The receptor's source is a man aged 25 to 40 in good health and CMV-seropositive. The rearrangement links TRBV2 to TRBJ2-7; 13 bases are shared with TRBD2. Source material: PBMCs. CDR3 bases: TGTGCCAGCTGGGGACTAGCGGGAAGGGGTGCGGAATACGAGCAGTACTTC. Protein: CASWGLAGRGAEYEQYF.